The sequence of this T cell receptor beta chain was determined in a study of blood T cell repertoires in COVID-19. Overall study context: There were acute and convalescent COVID-19 samples, and they came from the United States, Italy and Spain.

Sequencing was performed with immunoSEQ multiplex PCR; in TCRdb, only in-frame clones are kept and a portion is missing. The repertoire holds around 150,000 clones, with about 87% as singletons. Germline assignment: CDR1 SGHTA and CDR2 FQGTGA. Between the trimmed V and J ends, which lost 5 bases and 3 bases, there was a span of 13 bases. This CDR3 is built from 15 residues. Sequences were obtained from peripheral blood. V usage is TRBV7-3 and J usage is TRBJ1-4; a weak D match, TRBD1 (6 bases). This clonotype originated in a man aged 50-59 years with active COVID-19. CDR3 protein: CASSPRGGANEKLFF. For the CDR3, the DNA is TGTGCCAGCAGCCCACGAGGGGGGGCTAATGAAAAACTGTTTTTT.